Listed here are 25 T cell receptor beta chains from one sample, sequenced in a study of cytomegalovirus exposure and HLA in healthy donors listed by TCRdb under 2017. Libraries were made using the immunoSEQ multiplex PCR assay. For the multiplex PCR, a mixture combining 60 forward primers for TCR Vbeta segments and 13 reverse primers for TCR Jbeta segments was used. TCRdb obtained this table from immuneACCESS and retained in-frame rearrangements with V and J assigned. These tables miss some clones; where compared with another copy, unresolved V genes account for less than half of the shortfall, and the remainder is unexplained. Present in this sample are 130,000 or so clones, around 77% of which were seen just once. Of the sample, 1% to 1.5% falls within the top ten clones. The sequenced material came from PBMCs. The receptors come from a man over 45 in good health and CMV-seronegative.

The chain carries TRBV12-5 and TRBJ2-7, with 9 bases aligning to TRBD1. There are 15 residues in the CDR3. V trimming: 5 bases; J trimming: 8 bases; junction bases outside the gene matches: 13. Germline CDR1 LGHNT, CDR2 FRNRAP. CDR3 region: CASGAGQGPRVQQYF. The DNA of the CDR3 is TGTGCTAGTGGTGCTGGACAGGGGCCACGAGTTCAGCAGTACTTC.

The V and J genes are TRBV28 and TRBJ2-1; 9 bases agree with TRBD2. This CDR3 region has 18 residues. The germline CDR1 and CDR2 sequences are MDHEN and SYDVKM. With 2 bases clipped from V and 7 bases from J, the junction kept 15 bases outside the gene matches. The DNA for the CDR3 is TGTGCCAGCAGTTTAAGTGGGGGTTTGGGGACTAGCCTGAATGAGCAGTTCTTC. It encodes CASSLSGGLGTSLNEQFF.

The chain joins TRBV10-1 to TRBJ2-7; 13 bases line up with TRBD2. The CDR3 runs 15 residues. The V and J ends lost 5 bases and 6 bases, in that order; junction bases with no gene match: 7. Germline CDR1 and CDR2: WNHNN and SYGVQD (reference sequence). The CDR3 coding sequence is TGCGCCAGCAGTCGAGGACTAGCGGGAGTCGGCGAGCAGTACTTC. Its protein product is CASSRGLAGVGEQYF.

This chain links TRBV9 with TRBJ2-2; 7 bases agree with TRBD2. The V segment lost 4 bases and the J segment 7 bases; nucleotides outside the gene matches: 7. The CDR3 contains 14 residues. Germline CDR1 is SGDLS and CDR2 is YYNGEE. The CDR3 DNA sequence: TGTGCCAGCAGCAGAATCAGGGAGGGCGGGGAGCTGTTTTTT. Translated: CASSRIREGGELFF.

The chain couples TRBV28 to TRBJ2-7; D is possibly TRBD2 (5 bases). Trimming took 10 bases from V and 5 from J, leaving 18 bases between them. Germline assignment: CDR1 MDHEN and CDR2 SYDVKM. The CDR3 runs to 13 residues. CDR3 sequence (DNA): TGTGCCACCAACCCCCATGACGGGAACGAGCAGTACTTC. This gives the protein CATNPHDGNEQYF.

The gene calls are TRBV14 and TRBJ1-1; D might be TRBD1 (5 bases). CDR1 and CDR2 from the germline V gene are SGHDN and FVKESK. The CDR3 length is 14 residues. Trimming removed 4 bases from V and 5 bases from J, with 14 bases in between. For the CDR3, the DNA is TGTGCCAGCAGCCGCGGAGACGGGGGGACTGAAGCTTTCTTT. Its protein is CASSRGDGGTEAFF.

This chain uses TRBV6-1 with TRBJ2-1; 7 nucleotides agree with TRBD1. CDR1 MNHNS and CDR2 SASEGT come from the germline V gene. The CDR3 length is 13 residues. With V trimmed by 2 bases and J by 9 bases, 4 bases remained unmatched. CDR3 in DNA: TGTGCCAGCAGTGAACGAGGGGGCGGTGAGCAGTTCTTC. Translated, it gives CASSERGGGEQFF.

The CDR3 sequence: CSVFGTPTYNEQFF. CDR3 sequence (DNA): TGCAGCGTCTTCGGGACACCTACCTACAATGAGCAGTTCTTC. The chain carries TRBV29-1 and TRBJ2-1; TRBD1 might be the D (6 bases). V lost 6 bases to trimming and J lost 2 bases, with 14 bases between them. The CDR3 sequence is 14 residues long. The germline V gene encodes CDR1 SQVTM and CDR2 ANQGSEA.

This chain uses TRBV6-1 with TRBJ2-5; 9 nucleotides line up with TRBD1. This CDR3 is 16 amino acids long. V lost 1 base, J lost 7 bases, and 10 bases stayed unmatched. Germline-derived CDR1 and CDR2 are MNHNS and SASEGT. CDR3 coding DNA: TGTGCCAGCAGTGAAGGGTTGGACAGGGGAAGTGGGACCCAGTACTTC. It is translated as CASSEGLDRGSGTQYF.

J is TRBJ2-7 and V is TRBV27; 8 bases fit TRBD1. This CDR3 comprises 16 residues. The germline V gene encodes CDR1 MNHEY and CDR2 SMNVEV (reference sequence). J lost 0 bases, V lost 3 bases, and 7 bases had no gene match. CDR3 sequence reads: CASSLRSTGASYEQYF. DNA for the CDR3: TGTGCCAGCAGTTTGCGCTCGACAGGGGCCTCCTACGAGCAGTACTTC.

The chain combines TRBV10-3 with TRBJ2-1; 7 nucleotides agree with TRBD1. CDR1 and CDR2 (germline): ENHRY, SYGVKD. Trimming removed 2 bases from V and 6 bases from J; junction bases left unmatched: 13. The CDR3 runs to 17 residues. The chain's CDR3 is CAISEGPGQRLSNEQFF. In DNA, the CDR3 is TGTGCCATCAGTGAGGGACCGGGACAGCGTTTAAGCAATGAGCAGTTCTTC.

This clone has a handful of counts. V gene TRBV29-1 combines with J gene TRBJ2-7, with TRBD1 identical over 8 bases. Germline V CDR1 and CDR2: SQVTM, ANQGSEA. The CDR3 spans 14 residues. With V trimmed by 7 bases and J by 0 bases, 8 bases remained unmatched. This CDR3 is CSALGTGHSYEQYF. CDR3 DNA sequence: TGCAGCGCCCTGGGGACAGGTCACTCCTACGAGCAGTACTTC.

V gene TRBV19 combines with J gene TRBJ2-2, with 8 bases matching TRBD1. The V and J ends lost 6 bases and 2 bases, in that order; junction bases with no gene match: 5. The germline V gene has CDR1 LNHDA and CDR2 SQIVND (reference sequence). This CDR3 is 15 amino acids long. This chain's CDR3 is CASSKTGVNTGELFF. The CDR3, as DNA: TGTGCCAGTAGCAAGACAGGGGTCAACACCGGGGAGCTGTTTTTT.

The CDR3 region is CASSATSGRASYEQYF. The CDR3 bases are TGTGCCAGCAGCGCAACTAGCGGGAGGGCCTCCTACGAGCAGTACTTC. This chain connects TRBV7-9 to TRBJ2-7, with TRBD2 matching over 13 bases. Germline V gene sequence: CDR1 SEHNR, CDR2 FQNEAQ (reference sequence). Unmatched junction bases numbered 4, after V lost 5 bases and J lost 0 bases. This CDR3 contains 16 residues.

V and J are TRBV7-6 and TRBJ2-2, with 16 bases fitting TRBD2. Trimming at V came to 0 bases and at J to 0 bases, leaving 4 bases not matched to a gene. The CDR3 spans 20 residues. The V gene's germline CDR1 is SGHVS and CDR2 FNYEAQ. This chain's CDR3 is CASSLAPGLAGGANTGELFF. The CDR3 nucleotides read TGTGCCAGCAGCTTAGCCCCGGGACTAGCGGGAGGGGCGAACACCGGGGAGCTGTTTTTT.

This clone has more than one count but fewer than ten. This chain links TRBV6-1 with TRBJ1-1, with TRBD1 matching over 7 bases. Losses at the gene ends were 6 bases for V and 2 bases for J; bases not matched to a gene: 3. The CDR3 is 13 residues long. Germline V gene sequence: CDR1 MNHNS, CDR2 SASEGT. The CDR3 nucleotides are TGTGCCAGCAGACAGGGGTCCAACACTGAAGCTTTCTTT. Encoded protein: CASRQGSNTEAFF.

The chain combines TRBV28 with TRBJ2-1; TRBD2 aligns across 7 bases. The trim removed 11 bases at V and 4 bases at J, leaving 11 bases unmatched. The CDR3 spans 14 residues. Germline CDR1 and CDR2: MDHEN and SYDVKM. The CDR3: CALRPGGGYNEQFF. CDR3 coding DNA: TGTGCCCTCCGCCCCGGCGGGGGTTACAATGAGCAGTTCTTC.

The chain combines TRBV6-6 with TRBJ2-4; possible D gene TRBD2, 7 bases. The CDR3 is made up of 11 amino acids. Per the germline V gene, CDR1 is MNHNY and CDR2 is SVGAGI (reference sequence). With 11 bases removed from V and 8 bases from J, the gap between germline ends came to 13 bases. Written as DNA, the CDR3 is TGTGCCGGGGGCCGGGGGGACATTCAGTACTTC. Translated: CAGGRGDIQYF.

This clone was seen only a few times. The J gene is TRBJ2-7, the V gene TRBV27, with D possibly TRBD2 on 6 matching bases. The CDR3 loop spans 16 amino acids. The V end lost 2 bases, the J end lost 3 bases, and 17 bases lay between the germline ends. The germline CDR1 and CDR2 sequences are MNHEY and SMNVEV (reference sequence). CDR3 residues: CASSLTPEGPLYEQYF. The CDR3 nucleotides are TGTGCCAGCAGTTTAACGCCGGAGGGGCCACTCTACGAGCAGTACTTC.

The chain recombines TRBV10-3 with TRBJ1-2; D is possibly TRBD1 (6 bases). CDR3 length: 14 amino acids. With 0 bases removed from V and 7 bases from J, the gap between germline ends came to 12 bases. CDR1 ENHRY and CDR2 SYGVKD come from the germline V gene. In DNA form, the CDR3 reads TGTGCCATCAGTGAGTCGGTAGGGGGTCTTGGCTACACCTTC. Its translation is CAISESVGGLGYTF.

The gene calls are TRBV30 and TRBJ2-1, with TRBD2 matching 11 bases. The ends lost 7 bases at V and 10 bases at J; junction bases unmatched: 6. Germline-derived CDR1 and CDR2 are GTSNPN and SVGIG (reference sequence). This CDR3 is built from 12 residues. The CDR3 nucleotides read TGTGCCTCACGACTAGCGGGGCAGGAGCAGTTCTTC. Protein sequence: CASRLAGQEQFF.

The rearrangement links TRBV5-4 to TRBJ1-1; possibly TRBD1 for D (5 bases). The CDR3 runs 13 residues. V dropped 0 bases and J dropped 7 bases, with 10 bases sitting between them. Per the germline V gene, CDR1 is SGHNT and CDR2 is YYREEE (reference sequence). CDR3 sequence (DNA): TGTGCCAGCAGCTTGGGACAGAGAGATGAAGCTTTCTTT. Translation: CASSLGQRDEAFF. Full variable domain (outside the CDR3, taken from reference TRBV5-4 and TRBJ1-1): ETGVTQSPTHLIKTRGQQVTLRCSSQSGHNTVSWYQQALGQGPQFIFQYYREEENGRGNFPPRFSGLQFPNYSSELNVNALELDDSALYLCASSLGQRDEAFFGQGTRLTVV.

The chain uses TRBV28 and TRBJ2-7; the match to TRBD1 covers 7 bases. The CDR3 has 12 residues. V lost 7 bases, J lost 3 bases, and 3 bases stayed unmatched. The germline gives CDR1 MDHEN, CDR2 SYDVKM. CDR3 nucleotides: TGTGCCAGCACCGGACAGGTCTACGAGCAGTACTTC. Translated: CASTGQVYEQYF.

The chain joins TRBV10-3 to TRBJ2-7; TRBD2 matches 10 bases. V gave up 10 bases and J gave up 4 bases; unmatched junction bases: 7. CDR3 length equals 13 residues. CDR1 is ENHRY, CDR2 SYGVKD, per germline. The CDR3 nucleotides are TGTGCCACCTGGACTAGCGGCAGATACGAGCAGTACTTC. Protein product: CATWTSGRYEQYF.

The table lists this clone with a count of one. V gene TRBV2 combines with J gene TRBJ2-7; possible D gene TRBD1, 6 bases. Between the trimmed V and J ends, which lost 6 bases and 5 bases, there was a span of 20 bases. This CDR3 has 15 residues. Germline V CDR1 and CDR2: SNHLY, FYNNEI. CDR3 loop: CASSQGRVGVDEQYF. In DNA form, the CDR3 reads TGTGCCAGCAGCCAGGGGCGGGTCGGGGTTGACGAGCAGTACTTC.